A single sample is the source of the 18 T cell receptor beta chains below, sequenced in a study of cytomegalovirus exposure and HLA in healthy donors. 13 Jbeta primers and 60 Vbeta primers were used for the PCR. Measured with immunoSEQ multiplex PCR; TCRdb has only the in-frame clones, and not every one. The sample holds 130,000 or so clones; less than 80% are singletons and the top ten take approximately 2%. The sequenced sample was PBMCs. The receptors come from a female donor in good health and CMV-seropositive.

The J gene is TRBJ1-1, the V gene TRBV29-1, with TRBD1 identical over 9 bases. From germline, CDR1 is SQVTM and CDR2 ANQGSEA. After removal of 4 bases from V and 1 base from J, the junction contained 4 bases not matched to a gene. This CDR3 has 14 residues. CDR3 nucleotides: TGCAGCGTTGCGGACAGGGGACGGAACACTGAAGCTTTCTTT. Translation: CSVADRGRNTEAFF.

The gene calls are TRBV7-9 and TRBJ2-4; 11 positions match TRBD1. Germline V lookup: CDR1 SEHNR, CDR2 FQNEAQ (reference sequence). The CDR3 contains 14 residues. V dropped 5 bases and J dropped 8; count of bases not matched to a gene: 5. CDR3 sequence: CASSLGTGGDIQYF. DNA of the CDR3: TGTGCCAGCAGCCTCGGGACAGGGGGGGACATTCAGTACTTC.

The rearrangement joins TRBV5-1 to TRBJ2-2; TRBD2 matches at 13 bases. This CDR3 contains 16 residues. The germline gives CDR1 SGHRS, CDR2 YFSETQ. Trimming took 3 bases from V and 1 from J; bases not matched to a gene: 0. The CDR3 bases are TGCGCCAGCAGCTGGACTAGCGGGGGGAACACCGGGGAGCTGTTTTTT. This sequence encodes CASSWTSGGNTGELFF.

The chain recombines TRBV6-4 with TRBJ2-7, with TRBD1 as a possible D gene (5 bases). This CDR3 spans 11 amino acids. The germline V gene has CDR1 MRHNA and CDR2 SNTAGT. V dropped 7 bases and J dropped 3 bases, with 7 bases sitting between them. The CDR3 DNA reads TGTGCCAGCAACAGGATCTACGAGCAGTACTTC. This codes for CASNRIYEQYF.

This chain connects TRBV28 to TRBJ1-2; 12 bases are a match to TRBD1. Germline CDR1 MDHEN, CDR2 SYDVKM. V shed 2 bases and J 8 bases; nucleotides not matched to a gene: 3. The CDR3 is made up of 14 amino acids. CDR3 residues: CASSLGTGGEGYTF. The CDR3, as DNA: TGTGCCAGCAGTTTAGGGACAGGGGGCGAAGGCTACACCTTC.

This clone was observed a handful of times. This chain links TRBV9 with TRBJ2-3; TRBD2 matches 11 bases. The CDR3 length is 13 residues. Germline V gene data show CDR1 as SGDLS and CDR2 as YYNGEE. Trimming took 6 bases from V and 8 from J; bases not matched to a gene: 5. CDR3 DNA: TGTGCCAGCACTAGCGGGGGGATTGGTACGCAGTATTTT. Translation gives CASTSGGIGTQYF. The complete variable domain, with remaining parts taken from reference TRBV9 and TRBJ2-3, reads DSGVTQTPKHLITATGQRVTLRCSPRSGDLSVYWYQQSLDQGLQFLIQYYNGEERAKGNILERFSAQQFPDLHSELNLSSLELGDSALYFCASTSGGIGTQYFGPGTRLTVL.

The CDR3 reads CAISREGPNYEQYF. As DNA, the CDR3 is TGTGCCATCAGTCGGGAGGGGCCCAACTACGAGCAGTACTTC. This chain links TRBV10-3 with TRBJ2-7; 8 nucleotides line up with TRBD2. Trimming took 5 bases from V and 3 from J; bases not matched to a gene: 6. The length of the CDR3 is 14 residues. CDR1 ENHRY and CDR2 SYGVKD come from the germline V gene.

This chain connects TRBV30 to TRBJ2-4; TRBD2 agrees at 10 bases. The ends lost 0 bases at V and 6 bases at J; junction bases unmatched: 5. The germline CDR1 and CDR2 sequences are GTSNPN and SVGIG (reference sequence). The CDR3 has 15 amino acids. The CDR3 protein is CAWSVRGLAVNIQYF. The CDR3 coding sequence is TGTGCCTGGAGTGTACGTGGACTAGCGGTAAACATTCAGTACTTC.

The chain joins TRBV4-1 to TRBJ1-2; TRBD1 might be the D (5 bases). The CDR3 loop spans 13 amino acids. Germline assignment: CDR1 MGHRA and CDR2 YSYEKL. The germline V and J ends were trimmed by 4 bases and 5 bases, with 11 bases remaining between them. The CDR3 protein is CASSLRQHYGYTF. The CDR3 coding sequence is TGCGCCAGCAGCCTACGACAGCATTATGGCTACACCTTC.

This clone has a handful of counts. The chain has TRBV2 and TRBJ1-1; 7 positions agree with TRBD1. Per germline, CDR1 SNHLY and CDR2 FYNNEI. The CDR3 extends over 13 amino acids. V gave up 8 bases and J gave up 8 bases; unmatched junction bases: 11. The CDR3 nucleotides read TGTGCCAGCCATGAACAGGGGCCACCAGAAGCTTTCTTT. The encoded protein is CASHEQGPPEAFF.

V is TRBV18 and J is TRBJ2-6; TRBD1 is a possible D gene (5 bases). Per the germline V gene, CDR1 is KGHSH and CDR2 is LQKENI. V was pared by 4 bases and J by 0 bases, with 10 bases between. CDR3 length: 16 amino acids. As DNA, the CDR3 is TGTGCCAGCTCACGCCAGGGTTCCTCTGGGGCCAACGTCCTGACTTTC. Protein: CASSRQGSSGANVLTF.

This clone was seen only a few times. The rearrangement links TRBV28 to TRBJ2-7; tentative D call: TRBD1 (5 bases). This CDR3 spans 14 amino acids. Trimming stripped 3 bases from V and 0 bases from J, with 9 bases between. CDR1 MDHEN and CDR2 SYDVKM come from the germline V gene. CDR3 DNA sequence: TGTGCCAGCAGTTTCCAGGGTAGCTCCTACGAGCAGTACTTC. Its protein product is CASSFQGSSYEQYF.

The chain has TRBV4-1 and TRBJ1-2; the match to TRBD1 covers 11 bases. V gave up 0 bases and J gave up 5 bases; unmatched junction bases: 11. Germline values: CDR1 MGHRA, CDR2 YSYEKL. This CDR3 has 18 residues. The chain's CDR3 is CASSQDWGGTGGGYGYTF. In DNA form, the CDR3 reads TGCGCCAGCAGCCAAGATTGGGGTGGGACAGGGGGTGGGTATGGCTACACCTTC.

The gene calls are TRBV19 and TRBJ1-4; tentative D call: TRBD1 (6 bases). Germline values: CDR1 LNHDA, CDR2 SQIVND (reference sequence). This CDR3 comprises 14 residues. V lost 7 bases, J lost 8 bases, and 17 bases lay in between. CDR3 region: CASTTQGQGEKLFF. The DNA of the CDR3 is TGTGCCAGTACCACCCAGGGGCAAGGAGAAAAACTGTTTTTT.

This clone was counted a few times. V is TRBV18 and J is TRBJ1-1, with D unclear. Trimming shortened V by 6 bases and J by 0 bases, and 17 bases separated the two germline ends. The CDR3 is 16 residues long. In germline, CDR1 is KGHSH, CDR2 LQKENI. CDR3 residues: CASSPPVGSMNTEAFF. For the CDR3, the DNA is TGTGCCAGCTCGCCGCCAGTGGGCTCCATGAACACTGAAGCTTTCTTT. Using reference TRBV18 and TRBJ1-1 for the parts outside the CDR3, the full variable domain is NAGVMQNPRHLVRRRGQEARLRCSPMKGHSHVYWYRQLPEEGLKFMVYLQKENIIDESGMPKERFSAEFPKEGPSILRIQQVVRGDSAAYFCASSPPVGSMNTEAFFGQGTRLTVV.

The chain couples TRBV28 to TRBJ1-1; D gene uncertain. This CDR3 region has 13 residues. Germline CDR1 MDHEN, CDR2 SYDVKM. Trimming removed 4 bases at V and 4 bases at J, with 10 bases between. The CDR3 nucleotides read TGTGCCAGCAGTTCCCACGGGTCCACTGAAGCTTTCTTT. As protein: CASSSHGSTEAFF.

This chain links TRBV2 with TRBJ2-3, with 8 bases aligning to TRBD2. J gave up 1 base and V 0 bases, and 3 bases lay outside the gene matches. This CDR3 comprises 16 residues. CDR1 is SNHLY, CDR2 FYNNEI, per germline. The CDR3: CASSEALSGGTDTQYF. CDR3 DNA sequence: TGTGCCAGCAGTGAAGCGCTTAGCGGGGGCACAGATACGCAGTATTTT.

This clone appeared once. The chain uses TRBV28 and TRBJ1-1, with 10 bases identical to TRBD1. V trimming: 8 bases; J trimming: 10 bases; junction bases outside the gene matches: 10. This CDR3 is built from 13 residues. Germline V gives CDR1 MDHEN, CDR2 SYDVKM. CDR3 sequence: CASQGQGGIGAFF. In nucleotides, the CDR3 is TGTGCCAGCCAAGGACAGGGGGGAATAGGAGCTTTCTTT.